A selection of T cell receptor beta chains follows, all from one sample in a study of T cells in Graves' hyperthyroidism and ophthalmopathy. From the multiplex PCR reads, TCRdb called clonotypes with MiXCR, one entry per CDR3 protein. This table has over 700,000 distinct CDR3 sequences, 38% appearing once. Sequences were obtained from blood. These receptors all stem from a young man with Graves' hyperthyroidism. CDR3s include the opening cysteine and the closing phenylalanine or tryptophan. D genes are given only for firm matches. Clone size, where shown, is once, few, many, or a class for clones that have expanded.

TGTGCCAGCAGTTCGGAGGACGAGTACGAGCAGTACTTC CASSSEDEYEQYF NA TRBJ2-7 TRBV6-1 few 13
TGCAGCGTGAGAACCGTTACCACGACTAACTATGGCTACACCTTC CSVRTVTTTNYGYTF NA TRBJ1-2 TRBV29-1 many 15
TGCAGCTCCTCCCCCAGGACAGGGCCGGGGGTCACTGAAGCTTTCTTT CSSSPRTGPGVTEAFF TRBD1 TRBJ1-1 TRBV20-1 NA 16
TGCGCCAGCTTAAGTGGGGGGGACAACTATGGCTACACCTTC CASLSGGDNYGYTF NA TRBJ1-2 TRBV10-2 many 14
TGCGCCAGCAGCCTGATGGGACATACTGAAGCTTTCTTT CASSLMGHTEAFF NA TRBJ1-1 TRBV5-1 many 13
TGTGCCAGCAGCCTCGGGACAGGGGGGCAGGACTACGAGCAGTACTTC CASSLGTGGQDYEQYF TRBD1 TRBJ2-7 TRBV7-6 few 16
TGTGCCAGCAGCTTGGACCCGGGACAGGGTGGATCACCCCTCCACTTT CASSLDPGQGGSPLHF TRBD1 TRBJ1-6 TRBV7-9 NA 16
TGTGCCAGCAGCTTTGGGGGTTACGAGCAGTACTTC CASSFGGYEQYF NA TRBJ2-7 TRBV12-3/TRBV12-4 many 12
TGTGCCAGCAGTGAAGCGACAACAGATTATCAGCCCCAGCATTTT CASSEATTDYQPQHF NA TRBJ1-5 TRBV2 many 15
TGTGCCAGCAGTTTAAGGGGGTGGCATCAGCCCCAGCATTTT CASSLRGWHQPQHF NA TRBJ1-5 TRBV12-3/TRBV12-4 many 14
TGTGCCAGCAGTTACCCGGAGGGTCCCCACGAGCAGTACTTC CASSYPEGPHEQYF NA TRBJ2-7 TRBV2 once 14
TGTGCCAGTAGTATGGGGCTCTTTGATGCTTTCTTT CASSMGLFDAFF NA TRBJ1-1 TRBV19 many 12
TGCAGCGCCGTGGGGGACTCCGCCTACGAGCAGTACTTC CSAVGDSAYEQYF NA TRBJ2-7 TRBV29-1 many 13
TGTGCCAGCAGCTTACTGGGAGGCTGGGACCAAGAGACCCAGTACTTC CASSLLGGWDQETQYF NA TRBJ2-5 TRBV11-2 few 16
TGTGCCAGCAGCTTAGCAGGCGAGCAGTACTTC CASSLAGEQYF NA TRBJ2-7 TRBV7-9 many 11
TGCGCCAGCACCCAGGCTAGCGGGGGCAGCGAGCAGTACTTC CASTQASGGSEQYF TRBD2 TRBJ2-7 TRBV5-1 NA 14
TGTGCCAGCAGCTTAGGCTCGGCGAGCTCTGGAAGCACCATATATTTT CASSLGSASSGSTIYF NA TRBJ1-3 TRBV7-8 once 16
TGTGCCAGCAGCGGACGTCAGATCTCCTACGAGCAGTACTTC CASSGRQISYEQYF NA TRBJ2-7 TRBV5-4 few 14
TGTGCCAGCAGCTTAATGGGCGGGGCTTCCTACGAGCAGTACTTC CASSLMGGASYEQYF NA TRBJ2-7 TRBV11-2 few 15
TGCGCCAGCAGCGCTAGCAATCGACGGGCCTACGAGCAGTACTTC CASSASNRRAYEQYF NA TRBJ2-7 TRBV5-1 NA 15
TGTGCCAGCAGTTACTCGGAGGAGCAGTACTTC CASSYSEEQYF NA TRBJ2-7 TRBV6-2/TRBV6-3 NA 11
TGTGCCAGCAGTTCCGCAGGGAGTGGCCAAGCTTTCTTT CASSSAGSGQAFF NA TRBJ1-1 TRBV7-9 once 13
TGTGCCAGCCAGGGGGGCTGGGACTATGGCTACACCTTC CASQGGWDYGYTF TRBD1 TRBJ1-2 TRBV6-5 many 13
TGTGCCAGCAGCTTAGAGGCGGGGGGTAATGAAAAACTGTTTTTT CASSLEAGGNEKLFF NA TRBJ1-4 TRBV7-9 many 15
TGTGCCAGTAGTAATGTGGGGGTTCAGCCCCAGCATTTT CASSNVGVQPQHF NA TRBJ1-5 TRBV19 many 13
TGTGCCAGCAGCTTAGAAGGGGTTTATAGCAATCAGCCCCAGCATTTT CASSLEGVYSNQPQHF NA TRBJ1-5 TRBV7-8 NA 16
TGTGCCACCCTGACCATTATGAACACTGAAGCTTTCTTT CATLTIMNTEAFF NA TRBJ1-1 TRBV7-9 NA 13
TGTGCCAGCAGTTTAGCTCCAGGGGTGGATCAGCCCCAGCATTTT CASSLAPGVDQPQHF NA TRBJ1-5 TRBV12-3/TRBV12-4 few 15
TGTGCCAGTAGGGGCGGGACGGGGACTGAAGCTTTCTTT CASRGGTGTEAFF NA TRBJ1-1 TRBV19 NA 13
TGCAGCGTTGAAAGGGACACCGGGGAGCTGTTTTTT CSVERDTGELFF NA TRBJ2-2 TRBV29-1 many 12
TGTGCCAGCAGCTTGGGGGACAGGGGACAGGGTCAGCCCCAGCATTTT CASSLGDRGQGQPQHF TRBD1 TRBJ1-5 TRBV7-9 many 16
TGTGCCAGCAGCTTAGGTGCGGCCGAAAAACTGTTTTTT CASSLGAAEKLFF NA TRBJ1-4 TRBV13 NA 13
TGTGCCAGCAGTCCCCTAGGCTCGAGCGGGAGGGCCTACGAGCAGTACTTC CASSPLGSSGRAYEQYF TRBD2 TRBJ2-7 TRBV25-1 few 17
TGTGCCAGCCAGATGGCTAGCGGGGATCAAGAGACCCAGTACTTC CASQMASGDQETQYF TRBD2 TRBJ2-5 TRBV7-2 NA 15
TGTGCCAGCAGCTTAAGGGACAGAAACACTGAAGCTTTCTTT CASSLRDRNTEAFF TRBD1 TRBJ1-1 TRBV7-9 many 14
TGTGCCAGCAGCTATAGAGTCCGGGACGCCTCGGGAAACTATGGCTACACCTTC CASSYRVRDASGNYGYTF NA TRBJ1-2 TRBV7-6 few 18
TGTGCCATCAGTGAAGTAGACAGCAGTAATTCACCCCTCCACTTT CAISEVDSSNSPLHF NA TRBJ1-6 TRBV10-3 NA 15
TGTGCCAGCAGCTTAATTGAGGGTGGCTACACCTTC CASSLIEGGYTF NA TRBJ1-2 TRBV5-4 few 12
TGTGCCAGCAGTCGAGACAGGGGACTTCTTCAAGAGACCCAGTACTTC CASSRDRGLLQETQYF TRBD1 TRBJ2-5 TRBV6-5 NA 16
TGTGCCAGCAGCGTATTCGGGGACGGGGAGCTGGTTTTT CASSVFGDGELVF NA TRBJ2-2 TRBV9 NA 13
TGTGCCACCAGCGGCAATCGCGGGGGCGGGGAGCTGTTTTTT CATSGNRGGGELFF TRBD2 TRBJ2-2 TRBV15 many 14
TGTGCCAGCAGCCGATTGGACAGTGCCGAGCAGTACTTC CASSRLDSAEQYF NA TRBJ2-7 TRBV7-8 few 13
TGCGCCAGCAGCTTGGATAGGCTGGACAGGAAGTACTTC CASSLDRLDRKYF TRBD1 TRBJ2-7 TRBV5-1 NA 13
TGTGCCAGTAGTATCCGGACAGGGATAGGCACTGAAGCTTTCTTT CASSIRTGIGTEAFF TRBD1 TRBJ1-1 TRBV19 NA 15
TGTGCCAGCAGTTTACTCCCGGGGGGAGGTGGCTACACCTTC CASSLLPGGGGYTF NA TRBJ1-2 TRBV6-2/TRBV6-3 NA 14
TGCAGTGCCAGCCGGGACAGCTTCTCCTACGAGCAGTACTTC CSASRDSFSYEQYF TRBD1 TRBJ2-7 TRBV20-1 NA 14